These T cell receptor beta chains were read from a single sample in a study of blood T cell repertoires in COVID-19. Sequencing was performed with immunoSEQ multiplex PCR; in TCRdb, only in-frame clones are kept and a portion is missing. The data contain 190,000 or so clones, just under 85% of them seen just once; the ten biggest clones take up 0.9% to 0.95%. Sequenced sample: peripheral blood. These receptor sequences come from a man aged 60 to 69 with COVID-19, enrolled during active disease. The CDR3 runs from the conserved cysteine through the conserved F or W.

len	v_gene	j_gene	CDR3aa
16	TRBV30	TRBJ1-4	CAWTRGGLATNEKLFF
12	TRBV30	TRBJ2-7	CAWSALSYEQYF
18	TRBV3-1/TRBV3-2	TRBJ1-2	CASSQAIRRGAMIYGYTF
15	TRBV15	TRBJ2-7	CATSRARDRGNEQYF
15	TRBV7-7	TRBJ2-1	CASSGTRRSYNEQFF
15	TRBV9	TRBJ2-5	CASSVEGKVVETQYF
15	TRBV19	TRBJ2-2	CASHSGRAFTGELFF
12	TRBV14	TRBJ1-1	CASSLQGTEAFF
14	TRBV10-3	TRBJ2-3	CAIRTTGGADTQYF
15	TRBV19	TRBJ1-5	CASSILGGLGQPQHF
15	TRBV6-2/TRBV6-3	TRBJ1-6	CASSPDSSYNSPLHF
13	TRBV4-3	TRBJ1-1	CASSQTLNTEAFF
14	TRBV7-3	TRBJ2-7	CASSLADRYGEQYF
15	TRBV30	TRBJ1-1	CAWSTRTGGGRRAFF
14	TRBV5-4	TRBJ2-1	CASSREVGYNEQFF
13	TRBV18	TRBJ1-2	CASSPDSNNGYTF
13	TRBV7-8	TRBJ1-1	CASRNAKHTEAFF
14	TRBV6-5	TRBJ1-6	CASSSIEVNSPLHF
15	TRBV7-8	TRBJ2-3	CASRGKGARTDTQYF
14	TRBV7-9	TRBJ1-5	CASSFTGGNQPQHF
16	TRBV5-1	TRBJ1-1	CASSLSAQGANTEAFF
13	TRBV27	TRBJ1-5	CASSTGGDQPQHF
15	TRBV28	TRBJ1-4	CASSPGGPINEKLFF
13	TRBV10-3	TRBJ1-4	CAISVSRNEKLFF
13	TRBV6-5	TRBJ2-2	CASRPTQIGELFF
15	TRBV7-2	TRBJ1-1	CASSTPRTANTEAFF
12	TRBV13	TRBJ2-7	CASRLPAGEQYF
16	TRBV4-3	TRBJ2-7	CASSQDLMAGGLVIDF
14	TRBV5-1	TRBJ1-1	CASRPGQLNTEAFF
17	TRBV6-2/TRBV6-3	TRBJ2-2	CASSYPSQGARTGELFF
13	TRBV30	TRBJ1-4	CAFDRGHGEKLFF
14	TRBV7-9	TRBJ1-1	CASRGTGGGTEAFF
12	TRBV2	TRBJ1-5	CASGTGGKPQHF
14	TRBV5-4	TRBJ1-1	CASSWNDRWPEAFF
14	TRBV9	TRBJ2-3	CATRAWGGGDTQYF
16	TRBV27	TRBJ1-6	CASSLWAGNYNSPLHF
15	TRBV4-2	TRBJ2-1	CASSQGQGAINEQFF
15	TRBV3-1/TRBV3-2	TRBJ2-3	CASSFRQGRTDTQYF